Listed below are T cell receptor beta chains from one sample, sequenced in a study of CD8 T cells in Susac syndrome. TCRdb reprocessed the immunoSEQ multiplex PCR reads via MiXCR and lists one record per CDR3 protein. This table holds over 200,000 distinct CDR3 sequences, just under 95% found once. Material for sequencing was CD4+ T cells from PBMCs. Receptors originate from a human donor with multiple sclerosis. CDR3s include the opening cysteine and the closing phenylalanine or tryptophan. The order of the fields is J gene, D gene, clone size, V gene, CDR3 protein, CDR3 DNA. A D gene is named only where the DNA matches it firmly. Size values are once, few and many counts, or a class for expanded clones, and some rows have none.

j_gene: TRBJ1-1; d_gene: NA; abundance: NA; v_gene: TRBV29-1; CDR3aa: CSVATGENTEAFF; CDR3nt: TGCAGCGTGGCGACAGGCGAGAACACTGAAGCTTTCTTT
j_gene: TRBJ1-6; d_gene: NA; abundance: NA; v_gene: TRBV20-1; CDR3aa: CSARPGTWDSPLHF; CDR3nt: TGCAGTGCTAGACCCGGGACGTGGGATTCACCCCTCCACTTT
j_gene: TRBJ1-5; d_gene: NA; abundance: NA; v_gene: TRBV3-1; CDR3aa: CASSQDTLSNQPQHF; CDR3nt: TGTGCCAGCAGCCAGGACACCCTTAGCAATCAGCCCCAGCATTTT
j_gene: TRBJ2-5; d_gene: NA; abundance: NA; v_gene: TRBV15; CDR3aa: CATSRDAGAETQYF; CDR3nt: TGTGCCACCAGCAGAGACGCGGGGGCAGAGACCCAGTACTTC
j_gene: TRBJ2-3; d_gene: NA; abundance: NA; v_gene: TRBV4-1; CDR3aa: CASSQDKGFTDTQYF; CDR3nt: TGCGCCAGCAGCCAAGATAAAGGTTTCACAGATACGCAGTATTTT
j_gene: TRBJ2-1; d_gene: NA; abundance: NA; v_gene: TRBV29-1; CDR3aa: CSVEVRTVRSYNEQFF; CDR3nt: TGCAGCGTTGAAGTTCGGACCGTCCGCTCCTACAATGAGCAGTTCTTC
j_gene: TRBJ1-2; d_gene: NA; abundance: NA; v_gene: TRBV3-1; CDR3aa: CASSQDGRVGYTF; CDR3nt: TGTGCCAGCAGCCAAGATGGGAGGGTTGGCTACACCTTC
j_gene: TRBJ2-5; d_gene: NA; abundance: NA; v_gene: TRBV14; CDR3aa: CASSRRSGGETQYF; CDR3nt: TGTGCCAGCAGCCGCCGTTCGGGTGGAGAGACCCAGTACTTC
j_gene: TRBJ2-3; d_gene: TRBD1; abundance: NA; v_gene: TRBV10-3; CDR3aa: CAISESGQGNTQYF; CDR3nt: TGTGCCATCAGTGAGTCGGGACAGGGAAACACGCAGTATTTT
j_gene: TRBJ1-1; d_gene: TRBD1; abundance: NA; v_gene: TRBV20-1; CDR3aa: CSGNGQGGYEAFF; CDR3nt: TGCAGTGGCAACGGACAGGGGGGCTACGAAGCTTTCTTT
j_gene: TRBJ1-1; d_gene: TRBD1; abundance: NA; v_gene: TRBV29-1; CDR3aa: CSVSRGKDTEAFF; CDR3nt: TGCAGCGTTTCCAGGGGGAAGGACACTGAAGCTTTCTTT
j_gene: TRBJ2-7; d_gene: NA; abundance: NA; v_gene: TRBV29-1; CDR3aa: CSVVGNSYEQYF; CDR3nt: TGCAGCGTTGTGGGGAACTCCTACGAGCAGTACTTC
j_gene: TRBJ1-5; d_gene: NA; abundance: NA; v_gene: TRBV25-1; CDR3aa: CASSGQGYQPQHF; CDR3nt: TGTGCCAGCAGCGGGCAGGGATATCAGCCCCAGCATTTT
j_gene: TRBJ1-1; d_gene: NA; abundance: NA; v_gene: TRBV20-1; CDR3aa: CSARQNTEAFF; CDR3nt: TGCAGTGCTAGACAGAACACTGAAGCTTTCTTT
j_gene: TRBJ2-3; d_gene: NA; abundance: NA; v_gene: TRBV9; CDR3aa: CASSVATELYRGTDTQYF; CDR3nt: TGTGCCAGCAGCGTAGCTACCGAGCTTTACCGCGGGACAGATACGCAGTATTTT
j_gene: TRBJ2-1; d_gene: TRBD1; abundance: NA; v_gene: TRBV12-3/TRBV12-4; CDR3aa: CASSLTGWTNEQFF; CDR3nt: TGTGCCAGCAGTTTGACAGGGTGGACCAATGAGCAGTTCTTC
j_gene: TRBJ2-3; d_gene: NA; abundance: NA; v_gene: TRBV30; CDR3aa: CAWTDTDTQYF; CDR3nt: TGTGCCTGGACAGACACAGATACGCAGTATTTT
j_gene: TRBJ2-7; d_gene: NA; abundance: NA; v_gene: TRBV12-3/TRBV12-4; CDR3aa: CASSWASYEQYF; CDR3nt: TGTGCCAGCAGTTGGGCCTCCTACGAGCAGTACTTC
j_gene: TRBJ2-3; d_gene: NA; abundance: NA; v_gene: TRBV2; CDR3aa: CASKAGAHTDTQYF; CDR3nt: TGTGCCAGCAAGGCGGGGGCCCACACAGATACGCAGTATTTT
j_gene: TRBJ2-2; d_gene: NA; abundance: NA; v_gene: TRBV25-1; CDR3aa: CASSRDTGTGELFF; CDR3nt: TGTGCCAGCAGTCGGGACACGGGAACCGGGGAGCTGTTTTTT
j_gene: TRBJ2-5; d_gene: NA; abundance: NA; v_gene: TRBV12-3/TRBV12-4; CDR3aa: CASSLEGPFLDF; CDR3nt: TGTGCCAGCAGTTTAGAGGGCCCCTTTTTGGACTTC
j_gene: TRBJ2-3; d_gene: NA; abundance: NA; v_gene: TRBV5-1; CDR3aa: CASSSNGGIDTQYF; CDR3nt: TGCGCCAGCAGCTCAAACGGGGGAATAGATACGCAGTATTTT
j_gene: TRBJ2-1; d_gene: NA; abundance: NA; v_gene: TRBV27; CDR3aa: CASSLAANNEQFF; CDR3nt: TGTGCCAGCAGTTTAGCGGCCAACAATGAGCAGTTCTTC
j_gene: TRBJ2-3; d_gene: NA; abundance: NA; v_gene: TRBV14; CDR3aa: CASSPDVGLRSYF; CDR3nt: TGTGCCAGCAGCCCTGACGTGGGATTGAGATCGTATTTT
j_gene: TRBJ1-1; d_gene: NA; abundance: NA; v_gene: TRBV3-1; CDR3aa: CASSQGAVNTEAFF; CDR3nt: TGTGCCAGCAGCCAAGGAGCTGTGAACACTGAAGCTTTCTTT
j_gene: TRBJ1-5; d_gene: NA; abundance: NA; v_gene: TRBV18; CDR3aa: CASRMMNQPQHF; CDR3nt: TGTGCCAGCAGGATGATGAATCAGCCCCAGCATTTT
j_gene: TRBJ2-5; d_gene: TRBD1; abundance: once; v_gene: TRBV7-9; CDR3aa: CASSDTGGQYF; CDR3nt: TGTGCCAGCAGCGATACAGGGGGCCAGTACTTC